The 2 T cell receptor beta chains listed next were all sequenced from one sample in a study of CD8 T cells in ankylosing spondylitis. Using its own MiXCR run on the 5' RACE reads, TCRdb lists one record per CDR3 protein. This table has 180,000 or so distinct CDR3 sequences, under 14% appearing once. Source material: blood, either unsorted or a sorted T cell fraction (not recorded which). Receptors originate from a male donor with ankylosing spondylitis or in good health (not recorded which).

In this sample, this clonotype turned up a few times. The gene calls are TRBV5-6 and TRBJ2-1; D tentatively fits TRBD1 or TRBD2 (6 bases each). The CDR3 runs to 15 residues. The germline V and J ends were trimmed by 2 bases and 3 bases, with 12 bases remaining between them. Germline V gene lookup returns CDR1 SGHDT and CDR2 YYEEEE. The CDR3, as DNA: TGTGCCAGCAGCTTTCGGGGGCCTATCTACAATGAGCAGTTCTTC. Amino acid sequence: CASSFRGPIYNEQFF.

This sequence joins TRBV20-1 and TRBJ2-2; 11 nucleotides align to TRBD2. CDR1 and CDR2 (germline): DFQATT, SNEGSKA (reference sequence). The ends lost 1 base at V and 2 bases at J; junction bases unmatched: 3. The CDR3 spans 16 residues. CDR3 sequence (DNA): TGCAGTGCTAGAGCTAGCGGGAGGCCAAACACCGGGGAGCTGTTTTTT. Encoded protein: CSARASGRPNTGELFF.